The 9 T cell receptor beta chains listed next were all sequenced from one sample in a study of control samples from healthy donors and cancer patients. Libraries were prepared by immunoSEQ multiplex PCR; TCRdb keeps only in-frame clonotypes and omits some of them. The sample records about 220,000 clones, around 94% being singletons. Specimen: blood. The receptors derive from a man aged 50 to 59 in good health.

The genes are TRBV30 and TRBJ1-6; D uncertain. The CDR3 spans 13 residues. Trimming took 5 bases from V and 6 from J, leaving 11 bases between them. Germline V gene data show CDR1 as GTSNPN and CDR2 as SVGIG (reference sequence). CDR3 nucleotide sequence: TGTGCCTGGGAGGACCGTCCTAATTCACCCCTCCACTTT. Its protein is CAWEDRPNSPLHF.

The chain links TRBV6-5 to TRBJ2-2; no firm D call. Trimming pared 0 bases from V and 1 base from J, leaving 6 bases between. CDR1 is MNHEY and CDR2 is SVGAGI in the germline V gene. CDR3 length: 15 amino acids. In nucleotides, the CDR3 is TGTGCCAGCAGTTACTCGAACAGGAACACCGGGGAGCTGTTTTTT. This translates into CASSYSNRNTGELFF.

In this sample, this clone turned up once. The rearrangement joins TRBV3-1 (or the pseudogene TRBV3-2) to TRBJ1-1, with D tentatively TRBD1 (6 bases). V lost 2 bases, J lost 0 bases, and 10 bases lay in between. This CDR3 has 15 amino acids. Germline CDR1 LGHDT, CDR2 YNNKEL (reference sequence). The CDR3 nucleotides read TGTGCCAGCAGCCAATCGGGGGCCATGAACACTGAAGCTTTCTTT. Amino acid sequence: CASSQSGAMNTEAFF.

The genes are TRBV18 and TRBJ2-1; D perhaps matches TRBD1 (6 bases). Germline V gene data show CDR1 as KGHSH and CDR2 as LQKENI. This CDR3 is built from 15 residues. V dropped 3 bases and J dropped 4 bases, with 13 bases sitting between them. Written as DNA, the CDR3 is TGTGCCAGCTCACCGATGCAGGGGAGATACAATGAGCAGTTCTTC. Encoded protein: CASSPMQGRYNEQFF.

The chain carries TRBV28 and TRBJ1-2; TRBD1 might be the D (5 bases). The ends were cut back, 8 bases at V and 8 bases at J, with 15 bases in the middle. Germline V gives CDR1 MDHEN, CDR2 SYDVKM. This CDR3 has 12 amino acids. The DNA for the CDR3 is TGTGCCAGCGCTACCCGGGGGGAAGGCTACACCTTC. Its protein product is CASATRGEGYTF.

The gene calls are TRBV5-4 and TRBJ2-1; tentative D call: TRBD2 (7 bases). CDR3 length equals 15 residues. The germline V gene encodes CDR1 SGHNT and CDR2 YYREEE (reference sequence). Trimming took off 1 base at V and 5 bases at J, with 13 bases between the two ends. The chain's CDR3 is CASSLPAGAHNEQFF. For the CDR3, the DNA is TGTGCCAGCAGCTTGCCCGCGGGGGCCCACAATGAGCAGTTCTTC.

This clone appeared a single time. V is TRBV9 and J is TRBJ1-1; perhaps TRBD1 as D (6 bases). V was pared by 0 bases and J by 5 bases, with 14 bases between. The CDR3 extends over 15 amino acids. CDR1 and CDR2 (germline): SGDLS, YYNGEE. The chain's CDR3 is CASSVEGGRRTEAFF. The DNA for the CDR3 is TGTGCCAGCAGCGTAGAGGGGGGAAGGAGAACTGAAGCTTTCTTT.

The V and J genes are TRBV6-2 or TRBV6-3 and TRBJ2-1, with 13 bases matching TRBD2. The CDR3 is 19 amino acids. CDR1 is MNHEY and CDR2 is SVGEGT in the germline V gene. Germline trimming cut 0 bases from V and 8 bases from J; bases unmatched to any gene: 13. CDR3 amino acids: CASSYSSITSGGAPHEQFF. In DNA, the CDR3 is TGTGCCAGCAGTTACTCGAGTATAACTAGCGGGGGGGCCCCCCATGAGCAGTTCTTC.

This clone was seen only a few times. This chain uses TRBV5-1 with TRBJ2-3; 7 bases agree with TRBD1. The CDR3 is 14 residues long. V lost 3 bases and J lost 2; bases outside the gene matches: 3. CDR1 and CDR2 from the germline V gene are SGHRS and YFSETQ. The CDR3 loop reads CASSSDRNTDTQYF. As DNA, the CDR3 is TGCGCCAGCAGCTCGGACAGGAACACAGATACGCAGTATTTT.